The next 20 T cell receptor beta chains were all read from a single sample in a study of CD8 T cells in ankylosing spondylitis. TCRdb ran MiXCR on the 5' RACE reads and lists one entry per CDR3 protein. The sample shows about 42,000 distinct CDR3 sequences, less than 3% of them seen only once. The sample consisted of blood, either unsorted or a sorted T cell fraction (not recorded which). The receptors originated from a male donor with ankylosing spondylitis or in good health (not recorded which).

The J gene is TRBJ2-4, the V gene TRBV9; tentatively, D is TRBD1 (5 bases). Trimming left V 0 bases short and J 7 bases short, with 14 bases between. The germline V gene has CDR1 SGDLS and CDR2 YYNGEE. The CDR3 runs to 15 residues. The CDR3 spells CASSVGQGPRNIQYF. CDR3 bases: TGTGCCAGCAGCGTAGGGCAGGGCCCTCGGAACATTCAGTACTTC. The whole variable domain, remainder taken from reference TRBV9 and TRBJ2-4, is DSGVTQTPKHLITATGQRVTLRCSPRSGDLSVYWYQQSLDQGLQFLIQYYNGEERAKGNILERFSAQQFPDLHSELNLSSLELGDSALYFCASSVGQGPRNIQYFGAGTRLSVL.

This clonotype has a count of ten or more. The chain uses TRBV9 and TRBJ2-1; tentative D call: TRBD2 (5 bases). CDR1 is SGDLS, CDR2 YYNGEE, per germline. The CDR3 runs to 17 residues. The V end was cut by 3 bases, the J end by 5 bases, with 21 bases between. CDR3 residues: CASSEKAGIISHNEQFF. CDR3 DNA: TGTGCCAGCAGCGAGAAAGCCGGGATCATATCCCACAATGAGCAGTTCTTC.

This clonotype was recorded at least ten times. The chain's CDR3 is CASSVAGVGTYEQYF. The CDR3 DNA reads as TGTGCCAGCAGCGTAGCAGGGGTCGGGACCTACGAGCAGTACTTC. This chain joins TRBV9 and TRBJ2-7, with D perhaps matching TRBD1 (6 bases). The V end was cut by 0 bases, the J end by 2 bases, with 12 bases between. This CDR3 spans 15 amino acids. CDR1 SGDLS and CDR2 YYNGEE come from the germline V gene.

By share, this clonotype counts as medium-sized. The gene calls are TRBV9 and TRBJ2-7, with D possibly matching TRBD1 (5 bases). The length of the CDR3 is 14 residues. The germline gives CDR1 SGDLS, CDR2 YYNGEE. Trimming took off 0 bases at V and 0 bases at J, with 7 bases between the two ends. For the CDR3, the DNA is TGTGCCAGCAGCGTAGGGACAAACTCCTACGAGCAGTACTTC. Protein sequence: CASSVGTNSYEQYF.

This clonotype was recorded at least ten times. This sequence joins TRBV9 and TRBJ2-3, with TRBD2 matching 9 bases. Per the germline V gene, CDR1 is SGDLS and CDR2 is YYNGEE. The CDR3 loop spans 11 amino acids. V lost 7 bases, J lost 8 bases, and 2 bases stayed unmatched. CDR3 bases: TGTGCCAGCGGGCGGGAGGGTACGCAGTATTTT. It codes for CASGREGTQYF.

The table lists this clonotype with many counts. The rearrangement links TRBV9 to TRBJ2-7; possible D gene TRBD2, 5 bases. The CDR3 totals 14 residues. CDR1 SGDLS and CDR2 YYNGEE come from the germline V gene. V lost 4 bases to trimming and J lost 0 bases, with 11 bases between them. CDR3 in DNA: TGTGCCAGCAGCAGGACTTATGCCTCCTACGAGCAGTACTTC. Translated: CASSRTYASYEQYF. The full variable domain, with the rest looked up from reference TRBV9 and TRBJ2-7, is DSGVTQTPKHLITATGQRVTLRCSPRSGDLSVYWYQQSLDQGLQFLIQYYNGEERAKGNILERFSAQQFPDLHSELNLSSLELGDSALYFCASSRTYASYEQYFGPGTRLTVT.

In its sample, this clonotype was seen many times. The CDR3 DNA reads TGTGCCAGCAGCGTAGACAGGGACACTGAAGCTTTCTTT. This encodes CASSVDRDTEAFF. The rearrangement uses TRBV9 and TRBJ1-1; possible D gene TRBD1, 6 bases. The CDR3 covers 13 residues. CDR1 and CDR2 from the germline V gene are SGDLS and YYNGEE. V shed 0 bases and J shed 3 bases, with 6 bases lying between them.

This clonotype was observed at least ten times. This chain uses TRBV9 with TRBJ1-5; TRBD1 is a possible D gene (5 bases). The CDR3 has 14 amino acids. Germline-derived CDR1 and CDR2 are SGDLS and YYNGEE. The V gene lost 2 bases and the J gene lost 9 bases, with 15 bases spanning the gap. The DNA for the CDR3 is TGTGCCAGCAGCGTTGGGGCAGGCGTTGTGCCCCAGCATTTT. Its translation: CASSVGAGVVPQHF. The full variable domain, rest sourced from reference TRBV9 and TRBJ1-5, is DSGVTQTPKHLITATGQRVTLRCSPRSGDLSVYWYQQSLDQGLQFLIQYYNGEERAKGNILERFSAQQFPDLHSELNLSSLELGDSALYFCASSVGAGVVPQHFGDGTRLSIL.

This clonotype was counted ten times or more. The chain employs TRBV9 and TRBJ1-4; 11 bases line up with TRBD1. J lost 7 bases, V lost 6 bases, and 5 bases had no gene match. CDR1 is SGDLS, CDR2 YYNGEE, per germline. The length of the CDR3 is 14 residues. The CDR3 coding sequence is TGTGCCAGCAATAAAGGACAGGGGGCTGAAAAACTGTTTTTT. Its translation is CASNKGQGAEKLFF.

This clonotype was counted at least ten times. CDR3 sequence (DNA): TGTGCCAGCAGCGTAGTAGGTTCTAACCCCACAGATACGCAGTATTTT. It yields the protein CASSVVGSNPTDTQYF. The rearrangement links TRBV9 to TRBJ2-3; no clear D gene. CDR3 length: 16 residues. V was clipped by 0 bases and J by 2 bases, with 13 bases between them. Germline CDR1 and CDR2: SGDLS and YYNGEE.

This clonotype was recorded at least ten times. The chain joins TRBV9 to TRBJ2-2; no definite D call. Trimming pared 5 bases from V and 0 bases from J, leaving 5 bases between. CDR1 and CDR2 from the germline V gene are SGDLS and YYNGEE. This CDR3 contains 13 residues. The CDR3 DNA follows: TGTGCCAGCAGGGGCACGAACACCGGGGAGCTGTTTTTT. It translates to CASRGTNTGELFF.

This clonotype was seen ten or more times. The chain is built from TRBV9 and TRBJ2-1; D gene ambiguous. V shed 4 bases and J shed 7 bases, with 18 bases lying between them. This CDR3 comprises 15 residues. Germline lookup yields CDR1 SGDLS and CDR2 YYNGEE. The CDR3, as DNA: TGTGCCAGCAGCTCCAGCGATGGGGTCGGGAATGAGCAGTTCTTC. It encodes CASSSSDGVGNEQFF.

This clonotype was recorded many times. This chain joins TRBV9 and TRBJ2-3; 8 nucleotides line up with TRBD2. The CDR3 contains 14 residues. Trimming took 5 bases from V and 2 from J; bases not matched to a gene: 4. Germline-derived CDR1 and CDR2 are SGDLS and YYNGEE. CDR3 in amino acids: CASSLAGITDTQYF. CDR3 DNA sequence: TGTGCCAGCAGTTTAGCGGGAATCACAGATACGCAGTATTTT.

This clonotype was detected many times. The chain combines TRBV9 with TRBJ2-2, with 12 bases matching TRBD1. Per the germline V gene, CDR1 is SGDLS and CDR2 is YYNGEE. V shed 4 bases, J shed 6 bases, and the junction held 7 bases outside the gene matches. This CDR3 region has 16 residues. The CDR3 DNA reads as TGTGCCAGCAGCACCCGGGACAGGGGGCCAGCCGGGGAGCTGTTTTTT. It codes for CASSTRDRGPAGELFF.

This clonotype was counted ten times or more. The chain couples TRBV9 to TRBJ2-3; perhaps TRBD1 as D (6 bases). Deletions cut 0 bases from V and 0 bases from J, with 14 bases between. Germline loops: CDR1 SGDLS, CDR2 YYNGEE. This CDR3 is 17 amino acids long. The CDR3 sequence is CASSVGPAGASTDTQYF. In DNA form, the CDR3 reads TGTGCCAGCAGCGTAGGTCCCGCAGGGGCAAGCACAGATACGCAGTATTTT.

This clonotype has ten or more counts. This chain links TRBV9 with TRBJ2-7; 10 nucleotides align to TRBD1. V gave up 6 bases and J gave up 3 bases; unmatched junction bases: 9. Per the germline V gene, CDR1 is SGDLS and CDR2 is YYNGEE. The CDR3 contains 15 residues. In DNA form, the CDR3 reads TGTGCCAGCACCCTCGGGACAGGGGAGTTCTACGAGCAGTACTTC. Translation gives CASTLGTGEFYEQYF.

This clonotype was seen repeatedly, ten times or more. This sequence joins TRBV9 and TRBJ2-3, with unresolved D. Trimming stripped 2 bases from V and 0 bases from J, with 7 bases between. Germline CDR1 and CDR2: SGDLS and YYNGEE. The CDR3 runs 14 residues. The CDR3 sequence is CASSVDPSTDTQYF. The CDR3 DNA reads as TGTGCCAGCAGCGTTGATCCGAGCACAGATACGCAGTATTTT.

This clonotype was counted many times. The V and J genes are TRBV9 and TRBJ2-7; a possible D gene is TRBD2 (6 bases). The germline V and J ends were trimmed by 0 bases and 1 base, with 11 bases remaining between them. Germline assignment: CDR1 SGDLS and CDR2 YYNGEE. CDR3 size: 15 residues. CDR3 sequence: CASSVGTTRSYEQYF. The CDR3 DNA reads TGTGCCAGCAGCGTAGGGACTACCAGATCCTACGAGCAGTACTTC.

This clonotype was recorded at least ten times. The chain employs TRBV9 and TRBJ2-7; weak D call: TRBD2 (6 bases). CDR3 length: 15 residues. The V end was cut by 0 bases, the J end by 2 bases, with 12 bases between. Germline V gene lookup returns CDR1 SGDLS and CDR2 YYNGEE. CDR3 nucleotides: TGTGCCAGCAGCGTAGACGCTAGCGCTGCCTACGAGCAGTACTTC. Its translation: CASSVDASAAYEQYF.

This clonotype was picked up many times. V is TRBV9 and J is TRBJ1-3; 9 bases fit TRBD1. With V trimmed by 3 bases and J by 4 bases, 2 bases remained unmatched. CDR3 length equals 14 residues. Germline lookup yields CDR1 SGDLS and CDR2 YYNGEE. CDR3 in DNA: TGTGCCAGCAGCGGGACAGGGGAAGGAAACACCATATATTTT. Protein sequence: CASSGTGEGNTIYF.